Listed below are T cell receptor beta chains from one sample, sequenced in a study of blood T cell repertoires in COVID-19. Clones were sequenced by immunoSEQ multiplex PCR, and TCRdb holds only the in-frame ones, with some missing. The sample yields about 50,000 clones, 70% to 85% seen once. The source material was peripheral blood. The receptors originated from a man aged 70 or older with acute or convalescent COVID-19. Each CDR3 is given with its conserved first and last residue. Each record gives: J gene, clone size, V gene, CDR3 protein. Clone sizes are given selectively: once, few, many, or a class where the clone is expanded.

J: TRBJ1-2; size: few; V: TRBV6-1; CDR3: CASSEGRENYGYTF
J: TRBJ1-4; size: -; V: TRBV19; CDR3: CASRSGGNSEKLFF
J: TRBJ2-1; size: -; V: TRBV5-1; CDR3: CASSLGLAGLYNEQFF
J: TRBJ1-3; size: -; V: TRBV18; CDR3: CASSPSRGQNSGNTIYF
J: TRBJ1-6; size: -; V: TRBV5-1; CDR3: CASSLGQGLSPLHF
J: TRBJ1-5; size: -; V: TRBV7-8; CDR3: CASSSRTASNQPQHF
J: TRBJ2-5; size: -; V: TRBV6-5; CDR3: CASTQGGGLETQYF
J: TRBJ2-6; size: once; V: TRBV4-1; CDR3: CASSQHYSGTTGANVLTF
J: TRBJ2-5; size: once; V: TRBV5-1; CDR3: CASSLSPGFQETQYF
J: TRBJ1-6; size: -; V: TRBV7-9; CDR3: CASSPRRDRGNSPLHF
J: TRBJ2-7; size: -; V: TRBV29-1; CDR3: CSVGGRSYYEQYF
J: TRBJ1-3; size: -; V: TRBV11-2; CDR3: CASSSSKGGNTIYF
J: TRBJ2-3; size: -; V: TRBV5-8; CDR3: CASSFPSGTDTQYF